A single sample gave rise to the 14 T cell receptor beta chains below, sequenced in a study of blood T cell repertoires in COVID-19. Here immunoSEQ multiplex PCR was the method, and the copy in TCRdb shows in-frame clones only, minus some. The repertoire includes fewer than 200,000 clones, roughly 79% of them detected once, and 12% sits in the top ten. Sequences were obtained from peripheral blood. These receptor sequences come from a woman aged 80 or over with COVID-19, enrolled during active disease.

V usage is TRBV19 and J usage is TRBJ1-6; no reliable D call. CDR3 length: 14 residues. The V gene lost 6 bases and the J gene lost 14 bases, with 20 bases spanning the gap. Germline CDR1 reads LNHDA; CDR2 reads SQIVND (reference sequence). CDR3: CASSNQIRTFSLHF. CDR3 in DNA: TGTGCCAGTAGCAACCAGATAAGAACGTTTTCCCTCCACTTT.

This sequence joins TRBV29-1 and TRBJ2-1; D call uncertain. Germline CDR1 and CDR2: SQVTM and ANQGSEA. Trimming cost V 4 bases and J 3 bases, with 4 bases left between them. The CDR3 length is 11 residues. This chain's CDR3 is CSVGLYNEQFF. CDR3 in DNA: TGCAGCGTTGGACTCTACAATGAGCAGTTCTTC.

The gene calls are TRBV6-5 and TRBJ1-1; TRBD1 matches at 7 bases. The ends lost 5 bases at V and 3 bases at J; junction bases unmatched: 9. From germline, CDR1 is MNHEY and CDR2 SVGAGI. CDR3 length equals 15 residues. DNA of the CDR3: TGTGCCAGCAGTCCCAGGGGGACAGCGGACACTGAAGCTTTCTTT. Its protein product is CASSPRGTADTEAFF.

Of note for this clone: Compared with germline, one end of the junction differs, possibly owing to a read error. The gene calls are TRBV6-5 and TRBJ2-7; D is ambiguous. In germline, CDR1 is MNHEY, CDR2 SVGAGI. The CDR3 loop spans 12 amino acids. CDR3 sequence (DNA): TGTGCCAGTACTGGCGGTACCTACAAGCAGTACTTC. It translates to CASTGGTYKQYF.

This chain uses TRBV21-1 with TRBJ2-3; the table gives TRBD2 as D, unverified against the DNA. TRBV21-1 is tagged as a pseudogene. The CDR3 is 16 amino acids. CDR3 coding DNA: TGTGCCAGCAGCAAAGAAGGACGACTAGAAACAGATACGCAGTATTTT. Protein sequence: CASSKEGRLETDTQYF.

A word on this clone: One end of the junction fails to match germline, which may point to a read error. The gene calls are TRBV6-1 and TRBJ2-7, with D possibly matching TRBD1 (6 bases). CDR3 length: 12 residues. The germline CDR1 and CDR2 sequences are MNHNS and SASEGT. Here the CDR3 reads CASSERGQPHHF. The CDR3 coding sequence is TGTGCCAGCAGTGAACGAGGACAGCCCCACCACTTC.

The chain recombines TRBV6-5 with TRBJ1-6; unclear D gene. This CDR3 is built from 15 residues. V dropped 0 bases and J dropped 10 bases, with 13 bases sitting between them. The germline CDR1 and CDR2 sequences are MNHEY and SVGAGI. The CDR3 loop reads CASSYSHQYESPLHF. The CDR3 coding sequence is TGTGCCAGCAGTTACTCTCACCAGTACGAATCACCCCTCCACTTT.

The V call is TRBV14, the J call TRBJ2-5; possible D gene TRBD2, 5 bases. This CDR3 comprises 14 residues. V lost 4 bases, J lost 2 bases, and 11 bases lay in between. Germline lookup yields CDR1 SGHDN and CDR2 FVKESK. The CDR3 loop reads CASSLLTGQETQYF. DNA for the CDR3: TGTGCCAGCAGCCTGTTGACGGGGCAAGAGACCCAGTACTTC.

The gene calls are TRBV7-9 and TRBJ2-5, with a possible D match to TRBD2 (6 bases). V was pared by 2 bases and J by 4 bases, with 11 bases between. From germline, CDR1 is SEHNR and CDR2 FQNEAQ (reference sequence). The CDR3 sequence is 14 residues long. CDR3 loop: CASSLTGVRETQYF. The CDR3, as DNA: TGTGCCAGCAGCTTAACGGGGGTTAGAGAGACCCAGTACTTC. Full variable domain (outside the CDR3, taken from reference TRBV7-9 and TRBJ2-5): DTGVSQNPRHKITKRGQNVTFRCDPISEHNRLYWYRQTLGQGPEFLTYFQNEAQLEKSRLLSDRFSAERPKGSFSTLEIQRTEQGDSAMYLCASSLTGVRETQYFGPGTRLLVL.

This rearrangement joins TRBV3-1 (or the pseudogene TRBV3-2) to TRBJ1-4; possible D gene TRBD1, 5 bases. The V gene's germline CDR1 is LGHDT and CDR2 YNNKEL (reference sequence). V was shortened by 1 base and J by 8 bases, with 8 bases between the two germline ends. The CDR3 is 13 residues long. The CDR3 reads CASSQGPGEKLFF. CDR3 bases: TGTGCCAGCAGCCAAGGGCCAGGGGAAAAACTGTTTTTT.

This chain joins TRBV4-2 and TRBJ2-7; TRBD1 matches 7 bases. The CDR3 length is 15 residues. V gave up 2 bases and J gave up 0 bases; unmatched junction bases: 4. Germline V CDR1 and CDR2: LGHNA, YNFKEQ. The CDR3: CASSQYPGGSYEQYF. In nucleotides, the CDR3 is TGTGCCAGCAGCCAATATCCAGGGGGCTCCTACGAGCAGTACTTC.

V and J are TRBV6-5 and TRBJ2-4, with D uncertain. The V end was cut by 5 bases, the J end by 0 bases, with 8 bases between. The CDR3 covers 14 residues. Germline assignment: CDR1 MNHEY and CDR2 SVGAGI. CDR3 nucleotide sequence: TGTGCCAGCAGTCCCCTAGTAGCCAAAAACATTCAGTACTTC. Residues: CASSPLVAKNIQYF.

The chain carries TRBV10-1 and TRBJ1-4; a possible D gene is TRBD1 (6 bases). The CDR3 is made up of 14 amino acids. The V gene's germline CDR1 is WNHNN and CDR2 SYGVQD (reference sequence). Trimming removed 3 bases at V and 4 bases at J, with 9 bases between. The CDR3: CASSDSQGNEKLFF. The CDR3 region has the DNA TGCGCCAGCAGTGATTCACAGGGTAATGAAAAACTGTTTTTT.

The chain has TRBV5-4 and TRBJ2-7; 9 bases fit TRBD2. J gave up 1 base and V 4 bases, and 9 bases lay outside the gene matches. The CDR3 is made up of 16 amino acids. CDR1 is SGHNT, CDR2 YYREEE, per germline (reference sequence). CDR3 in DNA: TGTGCCAGCAGCGCTGCCGGTAGCGGGGGATCCTACGAGCAGTACTTC. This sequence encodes CASSAAGSGGSYEQYF.